This entry lists 28 T cell receptor beta chains sequenced from one sample in a study of OX40 agonist ivuxolimab in advanced cancers. Sequencing used immunoSEQ multiplex PCR; TCRdb keeps in-frame clones, though not all of them. The sample lists around 90,000 clones, about 94% seen once, with roughly 1.1% in the top ten. The sequenced sample was CD4+ or CD8+ T cells sorted from blood, obtained in a trial of the OX40 agonist ivuxolimab. The origin of the receptors is an adult with an advanced solid tumor such as melanoma, head and neck, liver or kidney cancer.

The genes are TRBV30 and TRBJ2-1, with D perhaps matching TRBD2 (6 bases). Deletions cut 0 bases from V and 2 bases from J, with 11 bases between. The length of the CDR3 is 15 residues. CDR1 is GTSNPN, CDR2 SVGIG, per germline (reference sequence). CDR3 DNA: TGTGCCTGGAGTGTCGGTGGGAGGACCTACAATGAGCAGTTCTTC. Encoded protein: CAWSVGGRTYNEQFF.

This CDR3 reads CASSQPGTGAGANVLTF. The DNA for the CDR3 is TGCGCCAGCAGTCAACCGGGGACGGGGGCTGGGGCCAACGTCCTGACTTTC. The chain is built from TRBV23-1 and TRBJ2-6; D is possibly TRBD2 (6 bases). TRBV23-1 is filed as an ORF, its function uncertain. V lost 2 bases to trimming and J lost 2 bases, with 13 bases between them. CDR3 length: 17 residues.

The chain uses TRBV4-2 and TRBJ1-2, with D perhaps TRBD1 (5 bases). The CDR3 spans 15 residues. The germline V gene has CDR1 LGHNA and CDR2 YNFKEQ. Trimming took off 4 bases at V and 2 bases at J, with 14 bases between the two ends. The CDR3 protein is CASSPGTAVNYGYTF. The CDR3 nucleotides are TGTGCCAGCAGCCCCGGGACGGCGGTAAACTATGGCTACACCTTC.

The genes are TRBV18 and TRBJ1-3, with unresolved D. Germline CDR1 is KGHSH and CDR2 is LQKENI. This CDR3 is built from 15 residues. The V gene lost 4 bases and the J gene lost 1 base, with 11 bases spanning the gap. The CDR3 coding sequence is TGTGCCAGCTCACAATCCACAAGGTCTGGAAACACCATATATTTT. It translates to CASSQSTRSGNTIYF.

This clone was counted only a few times. The rearrangement links TRBV10-1 to TRBJ2-7; the D call may be TRBD1 or TRBD2 (6 bases each). V was pared by 0 bases and J by 4 bases, with 10 bases between. The germline CDR1 and CDR2 sequences are WNHNN and SYGVQD (reference sequence). There are 14 residues in the CDR3. The DNA for the CDR3 is TGCGCCAGCAGTGAGTCGCAGGGGAGGTACGAGCAGTACTTC. It encodes CASSESQGRYEQYF.

This chain links TRBV30 with TRBJ1-1, with D possibly matching TRBD1 (6 bases). Trimming removed 0 bases from V and 4 bases from J, with 9 bases in between. Germline lookup yields CDR1 GTSNPN and CDR2 SVGIG (reference sequence). CDR3 size: 13 residues. CDR3: CAWSVQGLTEAFF. DNA of the CDR3: TGTGCCTGGAGTGTACAGGGCCTCACTGAAGCTTTCTTT.

The chain combines TRBV7-3 with TRBJ2-6; D is unresolved. V lost 8 bases and J lost 2, with 4 bases in between. This CDR3 has 12 residues. CDR1 is SGHTA and CDR2 is FQGTGA in the germline V gene. The CDR3 coding sequence is TGTGCCAGCGGTGCTGGGGCCAACGTCCTGACTTTC. Amino acids: CASGAGANVLTF.

The chain recombines TRBV18 with TRBJ1-2, with D unresolved. The V gene's germline CDR1 is KGHSH and CDR2 LQKENI. Trimming left V 1 base short and J 6 bases short, with 15 bases between. The length of the CDR3 is 15 residues. CDR3 amino acids: CASSPRLLTDDGYTF. The CDR3 DNA reads as TGTGCCAGCTCACCACGTCTATTGACGGACGATGGCTACACCTTC.

This CDR3 is CASSTNSNEKLFF. CDR3 coding DNA: TGTGCCAGCAGTACCAACAGTAATGAAAAACTGTTTTTT. V usage is TRBV28 and J usage is TRBJ1-4; D ambiguous. Germline V gene lookup returns CDR1 MDHEN and CDR2 SYDVKM. The CDR3 has 13 residues. The V end lost 5 bases, the J end lost 4 bases, and 8 bases lay between the germline ends.

The CDR3: CASSVWGGSGNTIYF. The CDR3 nucleotides read TGTGCCAGCAGCGTGTGGGGTGGCTCTGGAAACACCATATATTTT. This rearrangement joins TRBV9 to TRBJ1-3; D not certain. The length of the CDR3 is 15 residues. The germline V gene has CDR1 SGDLS and CDR2 YYNGEE. V was cut by 2 bases and J by 0 bases, with 9 bases left in between. Complete variable domain (other parts from reference TRBV9 and TRBJ1-3): DSGVTQTPKHLITATGQRVTLRCSPRSGDLSVYWYQQSLDQGLQFLIQYYNGEERAKGNILERFSAQQFPDLHSELNLSSLELGDSALYFCASSVWGGSGNTIYFGEGSWLTVV.

J is TRBJ2-2 and V is TRBV19, with 7 bases aligning to TRBD1. From germline, CDR1 is LNHDA and CDR2 SQIVND (reference sequence). The CDR3 is made up of 15 amino acids. Trimming cost V 9 bases and J 0 bases; bases outside gene matches: 7. CDR3 sequence reads: CASSPGQTNTGELFF. DNA of the CDR3: TGTGCCAGCTCACCGGGACAGACGAACACCGGGGAGCTGTTTTTT.

In nucleotides, the CDR3 is TGTGCCAGCAGCCCTACTACCCTAGCGGGAGGCCATGAGCAGTTCTTC. Residues: CASSPTTLAGGHEQFF. The rearrangement links TRBV11-1 to TRBJ2-1; TRBD2 matches 11 bases. The CDR3 contains 16 residues. Germline assignment: CDR1 SGHAT and CDR2 FQDESV (reference sequence). V was clipped by 5 bases and J by 8 bases; unmatched bases: 11.

The chain employs TRBV20-1 and TRBJ1-1; no firm D call. CDR1 and CDR2 from the germline V gene are DFQATT and SNEGSKA (reference sequence). The CDR3 runs 11 residues. Trimming left V 7 bases short and J 4 bases short, with 10 bases between. The CDR3 DNA sequence: TGCAGTGAGGGTTCGGTCACTGAAGCTTTCTTT. Its translation is CSEGSVTEAFF.

The genes are TRBV7-9 and TRBJ2-1; 10 bases fit TRBD2. The V and J ends lost 5 bases and 6 bases, in that order; junction bases with no gene match: 13. The CDR3 runs to 17 residues. Germline lookup yields CDR1 SEHNR and CDR2 FQNEAQ (reference sequence). The CDR3 reads CASSPRWLSGRANEQFF. In nucleotides, the CDR3 is TGTGCCAGCAGCCCCCGTTGGCTCAGCGGGAGGGCCAATGAGCAGTTCTTC.

This CDR3 is CASSPPQGWTGELFF. The CDR3 nucleotides are TGTGCCAGCTCACCACCGCAGGGTTGGACCGGGGAGCTGTTTTTT. The chain has TRBV18 and TRBJ2-2, with a possible D match to TRBD1 (5 bases). V lost 0 bases and J lost 5, with 10 bases in between. Germline V CDR1 and CDR2: KGHSH, LQKENI. The CDR3 is 15 residues long.

The V call is TRBV19, the J call TRBJ2-3; 7 bases map to TRBD2. The CDR3 is 17 amino acids. Germline-derived CDR1 and CDR2 are LNHDA and SQIVND (reference sequence). V dropped 6 bases and J dropped 3; count of bases not matched to a gene: 15. The CDR3 nucleotides are TGTGCCAGTAGCACAATGGGGGGGGTCAAGGGTACAGATACGCAGTATTTT. This gives the protein CASSTMGGVKGTDTQYF.

V is TRBV18 and J is TRBJ2-7, with D perhaps matching TRBD2 (5 bases). Germline assignment: CDR1 KGHSH and CDR2 LQKENI. V gave up 3 bases and J gave up 3 bases, with 12 bases separating them. This CDR3 is built from 14 residues. For the CDR3, the DNA is TGTGCCAGCTCACCGGTCGGGGTGAACTACGAGCAGTACTTC. Encoded protein: CASSPVGVNYEQYF. The full variable domain, rest sourced from reference TRBV18 and TRBJ2-7, is NAGVMQNPRHLVRRRGQEARLRCSPMKGHSHVYWYRQLPEEGLKFMVYLQKENIIDESGMPKERFSAEFPKEGPSILRIQQVVRGDSAAYFCASSPVGVNYEQYFGPGTRLTVT.

V is TRBV28 and J is TRBJ2-7; weak D call: TRBD2 (6 bases). Germline V gene lookup returns CDR1 MDHEN and CDR2 SYDVKM. Trimming stripped 5 bases from V and 4 bases from J, with 15 bases between. The CDR3 totals 14 residues. CDR3 region: CASSKRGRDYEQYF. CDR3 bases: TGTGCCAGCAGTAAGAGAGGGCGGGATTACGAGCAGTACTTC.

The chain's CDR3 is CATALTGALPYEQYF. CDR3 DNA sequence: TGTGCCACCGCATTAACAGGGGCGCTCCCCTACGAGCAGTACTTC. The chain employs TRBV27 and TRBJ2-7, with TRBD1 identical over 7 bases. J gave up 2 bases and V 10 bases, and 14 bases lay outside the gene matches. Germline CDR1 MNHEY, CDR2 SMNVEV (reference sequence). The CDR3 length is 15 residues.

The V and J genes are TRBV28 and TRBJ1-5, with TRBD1 identical over 7 bases. The CDR3 is 15 amino acids. From germline, CDR1 is MDHEN and CDR2 SYDVKM. The ends lost 5 bases at V and 3 bases at J; junction bases unmatched: 7. This CDR3 is CASSPGQVNNQPQHF. For the CDR3, the DNA is TGTGCCAGCAGTCCCGGACAGGTCAACAATCAGCCCCAGCATTTT.

This chain connects TRBV5-6 to TRBJ2-5, with 8 positions matching TRBD2. Germline V lookup: CDR1 SGHDT, CDR2 YYEEEE. The junction had 11 bases not matched to a gene; V was cut back by 3 bases and J by 4 bases. CDR3 length: 16 residues. The CDR3 loop is CASSSAASGRGETQYF. CDR3 nucleotides: TGTGCCAGCAGCTCAGCCGCTAGCGGGCGGGGAGAGACCCAGTACTTC.

This clone was detected only once. The J gene is TRBJ2-3, the V gene TRBV7-9; the D call may be TRBD1 or TRBD2 (5 bases each). This CDR3 spans 19 amino acids. Looked up from germline, CDR1 is SEHNR and CDR2 is FQNEAQ (reference sequence). Trimming shortened V by 2 bases and J by 0 bases, and 21 bases separated the two germline ends. In nucleotides, the CDR3 is TGTGCCAGCAGCTTAAATTCCGGGACGGTATCCCTTAGCACAGATACGCAGTATTTT. It encodes CASSLNSGTVSLSTDTQYF. Using reference TRBV7-9 and TRBJ2-3 for the parts outside the CDR3, the full variable domain is DTGVSQNPRHKITKRGQNVTFRCDPISEHNRLYWYRQTLGQGPEFLTYFQNEAQLEKSRLLSDRFSAERPKGSFSTLEIQRTEQGDSAMYLCASSLNSGTVSLSTDTQYFGPGTRLTVL.

The chain recombines TRBV6-4 with TRBJ2-2; TRBD1 agrees at 9 bases. The CDR3 sequence is 14 residues long. J lost 6 bases, V lost 6 bases, and 5 bases had no gene match. Per the germline V gene, CDR1 is MRHNA and CDR2 is SNTAGT. Written as DNA, the CDR3 is TGTGCCAGCAGCCGGGACAGGGACGCCGGGGAGCTGTTTTTT. Its translation: CASSRDRDAGELFF.

The chain links TRBV9 to TRBJ2-1, with 13 bases fitting TRBD2. V lost 0 bases, J lost 6 bases, and 3 bases stayed unmatched. There are 16 residues in the CDR3. Germline CDR1 SGDLS, CDR2 YYNGEE. The CDR3: CASSVAGTSGINEQFF. The DNA for the CDR3 is TGTGCCAGCAGCGTAGCAGGGACTAGCGGGATCAATGAGCAGTTCTTC.

J is TRBJ2-7 and V is TRBV5-4, with 15 bases lining up with TRBD2. Unmatched junction bases numbered 14, after V lost 3 bases and J lost 7 bases. Germline V gives CDR1 SGHNT, CDR2 YYREEE (reference sequence). This CDR3 is 18 amino acids long. The CDR3 region has the DNA TGTGCCAGCAGCTGGGGCTGGGGAGGACTAGCGGGAGGGGGGGAGCAGTACTTC. Translating it yields CASSWGWGGLAGGGEQYF. Using reference TRBV5-4 and TRBJ2-7 for the parts outside the CDR3, the full variable domain is ETGVTQSPTHLIKTRGQQVTLRCSSQSGHNTVSWYQQALGQGPQFIFQYYREEENGRGNFPPRFSGLQFPNYSSELNVNALELDDSALYLCASSWGWGGLAGGGEQYFGPGTRLTVT.

The rearrangement uses TRBV2 and TRBJ1-5; TRBD1 might be the D (5 bases). The length of the CDR3 is 14 residues. Germline CDR1 and CDR2: SNHLY and FYNNEI. The ends were cut back, 1 base at V and 7 bases at J, with 11 bases in the middle. CDR3 sequence reads: CASSEGGEHQPQHF. CDR3 in DNA: TGTGCCAGCAGTGAAGGAGGGGAACACCAGCCCCAGCATTTT. The full variable domain, with the rest looked up from reference TRBV2 and TRBJ1-5, is EPEVTQTPSHQVTQMGQEVILRCVPISNHLYFYWYRQILGQKVEFLVSFYNNEISEKSEIFDDQFSVERPDGSNFTLKIRSTKLEDSAMYFCASSEGGEHQPQHFGDGTRLSIL.

The chain is built from TRBV7-3 and TRBJ2-3; D uncertain. Between the trimmed V and J ends, which lost 6 bases and 1 base, there was a span of 2 bases. The germline CDR1 and CDR2 sequences are SGHTA and FQGTGA. The CDR3 extends over 11 amino acids. CDR3 sequence: CASSCTDTQYF. The CDR3 coding sequence is TGTGCCAGCAGTTGCACAGATACGCAGTATTTT.

DNA for the CDR3: TGCGCCAGCAGCCAAGATGGGAGGGGTCAGCCCCAGCATTTT. The encoded protein is CASSQDGRGQPQHF. V is TRBV4-1 and J is TRBJ1-5, with D perhaps matching TRBD1 (5 bases). Trimming shortened V by 0 bases and J by 6 bases, and 9 bases separated the two germline ends. The CDR3 runs to 14 residues. The germline V gene encodes CDR1 MGHRA and CDR2 YSYEKL.